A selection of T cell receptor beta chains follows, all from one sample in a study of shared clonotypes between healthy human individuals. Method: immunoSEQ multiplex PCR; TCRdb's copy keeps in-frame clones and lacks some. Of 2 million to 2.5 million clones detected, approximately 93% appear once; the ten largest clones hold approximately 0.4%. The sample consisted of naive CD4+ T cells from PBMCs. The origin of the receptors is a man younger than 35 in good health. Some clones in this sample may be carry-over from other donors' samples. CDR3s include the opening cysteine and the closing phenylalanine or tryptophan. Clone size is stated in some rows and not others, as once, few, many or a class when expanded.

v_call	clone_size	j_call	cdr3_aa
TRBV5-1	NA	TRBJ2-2	CASSRGTANTGELFF
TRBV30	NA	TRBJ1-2	CAWSVYGPENGYTF
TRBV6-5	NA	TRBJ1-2	CASSYAGGQVGYTF
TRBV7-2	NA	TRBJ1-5	CASSPGGGIGSNQPQHF
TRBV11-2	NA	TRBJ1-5	CASSLDRGNQPQHF
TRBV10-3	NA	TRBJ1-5	CAIGVGPPNSNQPQHF
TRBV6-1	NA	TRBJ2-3	CASTGPWADTQYF
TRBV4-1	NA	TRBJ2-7	CASSHPGTSYEQYF
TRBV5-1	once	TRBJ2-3	CASSSSGRAWILTDTQYF
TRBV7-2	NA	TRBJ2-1	CASSSDSTSINEQFF
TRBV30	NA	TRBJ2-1	CAWSRQTGSEQFF
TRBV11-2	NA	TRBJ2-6	CASSLVAGANVLTF
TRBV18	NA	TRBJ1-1	CASSQGYDTEAFF
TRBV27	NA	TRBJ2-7	CASSFGGLPQYF
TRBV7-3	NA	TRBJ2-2	CASSLAGNTGELFF
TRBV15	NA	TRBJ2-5	CATSRGRGETQYF
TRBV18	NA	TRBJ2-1	CASSPNRQPEQFF
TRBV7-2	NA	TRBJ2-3	CASSLSVGPDTQYF
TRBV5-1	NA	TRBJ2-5	CASSTRTTGETQYF
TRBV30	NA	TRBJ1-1	CAWSARDGDEAFF
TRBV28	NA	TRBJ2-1	CASSPPGLADGGDEQFF
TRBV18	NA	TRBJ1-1	CASSPPRTPQDTEAFF
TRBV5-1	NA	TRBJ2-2	CASSLEHNTGELFF
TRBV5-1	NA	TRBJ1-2	CASSLGAATGDSYGYTF
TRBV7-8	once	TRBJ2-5	CASSSFSGVVRETQYF
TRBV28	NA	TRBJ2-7	CASSPADTSYEQYF
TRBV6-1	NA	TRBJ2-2	CAFRDGRSNTGELFF
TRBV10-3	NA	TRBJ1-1	CAISGGPTGADTEAFF
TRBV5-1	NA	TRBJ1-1	CASSQAGTIEAFF
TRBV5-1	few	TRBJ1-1	CASRRGSTEAFF
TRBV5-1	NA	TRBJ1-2	CASSLVTGGASGGYTF
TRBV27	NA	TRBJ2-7	CASSSLTGKYYEQYF
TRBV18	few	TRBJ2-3	CASSPSDTQYF
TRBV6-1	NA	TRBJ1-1	CASSQFRTLNTEAFF
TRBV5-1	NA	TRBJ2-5	CASSADSQETQYF
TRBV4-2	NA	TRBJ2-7	CASSQESNLHF
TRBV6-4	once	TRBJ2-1	CASKPGQHYNEQFF
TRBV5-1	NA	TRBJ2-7	CASSLQGSYEQYF
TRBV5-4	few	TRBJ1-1	CASSFTGVGDTEAFF
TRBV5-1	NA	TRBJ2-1	CASSLARDSYNEQFF
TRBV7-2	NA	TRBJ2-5	CASSPSGSQSKETQYF
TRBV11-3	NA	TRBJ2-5	CASSLDQETQYF
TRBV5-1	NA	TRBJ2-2	CASSPSGSNTGELFF